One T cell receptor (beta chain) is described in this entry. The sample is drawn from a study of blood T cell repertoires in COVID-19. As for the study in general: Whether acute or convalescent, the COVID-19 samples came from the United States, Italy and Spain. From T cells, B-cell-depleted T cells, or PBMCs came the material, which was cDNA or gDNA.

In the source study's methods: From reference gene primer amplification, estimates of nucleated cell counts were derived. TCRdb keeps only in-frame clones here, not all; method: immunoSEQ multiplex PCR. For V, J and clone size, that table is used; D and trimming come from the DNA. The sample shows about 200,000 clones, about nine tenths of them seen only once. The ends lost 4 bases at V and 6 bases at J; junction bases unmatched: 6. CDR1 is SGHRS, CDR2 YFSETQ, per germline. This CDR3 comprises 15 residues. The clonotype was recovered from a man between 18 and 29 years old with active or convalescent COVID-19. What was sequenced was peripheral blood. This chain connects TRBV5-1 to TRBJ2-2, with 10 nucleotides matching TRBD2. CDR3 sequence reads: CASSPMTSGPGELFF. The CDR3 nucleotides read TGCGCCAGCAGCCCTATGACTAGCGGGCCCGGGGAGCTGTTTTTT. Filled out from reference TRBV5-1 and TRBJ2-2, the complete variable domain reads KAGVTQTPRYLIKTRGQQVTLSCSPISGHRSVSWYQQTPGQGLQFLFEYFSETQRNKGNFPGRFSGRQFSNSRSEMNVSTLELGDSALYLCASSPMTSGPGELFFGEGSRLTVL.